The sequence of this TCR beta chain was determined in a study of T cells in localized non-small cell lung cancer (TCRdb year 2020). At the level of the whole study: The study analyzed T cell repertoires of a few hundred early-stage NSCLC patients, comparing tumors and uninvolved tumor-adjacent lungs. The cohort was made up of 236 treatment-naive NSCLC patients whose localized lung tumors had been resected. The mean age of the NSCLC patients was about 70 years, with 130 or so men and 95 to 110 women. Study-level results and caveats: Because the study design was exploratory, TCR variables were selected using unadjusted p-values without false-discovery rate correction. Because multi-region tumor sequencing was not done, intratumor heterogeneity could not be ruled out. Higher blood T cell density associated with longer overall survival, while higher adjacent-lung clonality associated with shorter survival. A median of roughly 60 of the top 100 tumor clones turned up in the paired uninvolved adjacent lung, and approximately 30 of those clones also ranked among the top 100 of that same adjacent lung. Uninvolved tumor-adjacent lung showed the highest T cell clonality, higher than tumor, which suggests more focused antigenic responses in the adjacent lung.

Two independent pathologists confirmed that the uninvolved adjacent lung, which was taken at least 2 cm from the tumor margin, was free of atypia. At diagnosis, tumor, uninvolved tumor-adjacent lung and peripheral blood were collected and then preserved as a mix of FFPE and fresh-frozen material. This clone was seen a handful of times. Its antigen target is currently unknown. Per-nucleotide qualities are absent, and no much larger clonotype sits a single base away. Cut back by 3 bases and 0 bases, the V and J ends lie 8 bases apart. From the germline V gene, CDR1 is SGHNT and CDR2 is YENEEA. Including cysteine and phenylalanine, the CDR3 has 14 amino acids. The entry retains the CDR3 DNA only, 42 bases that are in frame from base 1. TCR beta CDR3 regions were sequenced from DNA using the immunoSEQ Assay. Per the source publication's procedure: To compute T cell density, TCR beta template counts were normalized to usable DNA, which was estimated by amplifying housekeeping genes. Using the preseqR package, richness was estimated by extrapolating to 120,000 templates for tissue samples and 400,000 templates for PBMC samples. Clonality was defined by subtracting Pielou's evenness from one. Tissue-enriched TCRs were identified by differential abundance testing using productive amino-acid clonotypes, minimum total count 5 and alpha 0.1. The Jaccard Index and the Morisita Overlap Index were used to measure how much the repertoires overlapped between compartments. TCR beta CDR3s were clustered by GLIPH together with public tetramer-defined viral CDR3s, and at least three viral sequences plus V-gene enrichment were required for viral motifs. As stored in TCRdb, this immuneACCESS dataset retains in-frame rearrangements with V and J assigned. A fraction of the clones does not appear; measured against another copy, unresolved V genes explain less than half of the discrepancy, and the remainder lacks a known reason. That table supplies the V and J calls and clone size; D and trimming were determined from the DNA. The sample table shows over a thousand clones, and about 30% are seen once. Roughly 19% of the sample is in the top ten clones.

The sample here was normal lung tissue next to the tumor, taken before any cancer treatment. The chain is encoded by TRBV11-3 joined to TRBJ1-1; the D gene is perhaps TRBD1, from 5 matching bases. The receptor was isolated from a male donor at least 60 years old with stage I squamous cell lung carcinoma. CDR3 sequence: CASSLTELNTEAFF. DNA sequence: TGTGCCAGCAGCTTGACAGAATTGAACACTGAAGCTTTCTTT.